The T cell receptor (beta chain) under discussion was sequenced for a study of T cell responses to AZD1222 COVID-19 vaccine. General study findings and limits: Increased Spike-specific TCR breadth and depth were observed after two AZD1222 doses. Variant regions that are unmutated are reportedly the target of nearly half of spike-specific TCRs.

The assay was immunoSEQ multiplex PCR, and TCRdb's table has in-frame clones only and misses some. Among about 120,000 clones listed, 89% were seen once. The CDR3 consists of 17 residues. From germline, CDR1 is LGHDT and CDR2 YNNKEL (reference sequence). Deletions cut 4 bases from V and 0 bases from J, with 13 bases between. Concerning this clone: Its target is unknown.

The rearrangement joins TRBV3-1 (or the pseudogene TRBV3-2) to TRBJ2-6, with D perhaps given as TRBD1 or TRBD2 (5 bases each). The clonotype originates from an adult in good health. Here the sequenced sample was peripheral blood, taken on day 0 of AZD1222 vaccination. CDR3 sequence (DNA): TGTGCCAGCAGCCGACGGACGGGGCCCTCTGGGGCCAACGTCCTGACTTTC. Translation: CASSRRTGPSGANVLTF.